This T cell receptor beta chain came from a study of cytomegalovirus exposure and HLA in healthy donors. Findings and caveats of the study: In an earlier analysis, productive rearrangement rates for most beta V segments clustered near 87% or 30%. Later analysis identified about 18,000 TCR beta sequences associated with HLA alleles, using a false discovery rate threshold of 0.05.

Recording of this donor's CMV serostatus was not done. As regards this clone: Its antigen is undetermined.

V lost 4 bases, J lost 5 bases, and 14 bases stayed unmatched. Germline CDR1 reads LNHDA; CDR2 reads SQIVND (reference sequence). CDR3 length: 18 residues. With 60 Vbeta and 13 Jbeta primers, the PCR was carried out. Produced via immunoSEQ multiplex PCR; TCRdb's table is partial and in-frame only. This table has around 98,000 clones, under 80% appearing once. This sequence was found in a human donor in good health. The genes are TRBV19 and TRBJ2-2; TRBD1 aligns across 9 bases. Material: PBMCs. In DNA, the CDR3 is TGTGCCAGTAGTAACGTCAGGACAGGGGTTGGTAGGACCGGGGAGCTGTTTTTT. This sequence encodes CASSNVRTGVGRTGELFF.